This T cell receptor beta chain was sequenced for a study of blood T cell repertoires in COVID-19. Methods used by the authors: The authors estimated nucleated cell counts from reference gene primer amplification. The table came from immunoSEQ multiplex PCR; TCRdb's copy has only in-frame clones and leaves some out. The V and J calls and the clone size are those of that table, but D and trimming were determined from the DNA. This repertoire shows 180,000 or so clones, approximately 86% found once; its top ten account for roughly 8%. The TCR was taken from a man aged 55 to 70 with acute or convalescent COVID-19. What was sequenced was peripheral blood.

CDR3: CASSPRGGNEKLFF. The CDR3 DNA sequence: TGCGCCAGCAGCCCCAGGGGTGGTAATGAAAAACTGTTTTTT. V is TRBV5-1 and J is TRBJ1-4, with D possibly TRBD1 on 6 matching bases. Germline CDR1 and CDR2: SGHRS and YFSETQ. This CDR3 comprises 14 residues. Trimming removed 4 bases at V and 4 bases at J, with 11 bases between.